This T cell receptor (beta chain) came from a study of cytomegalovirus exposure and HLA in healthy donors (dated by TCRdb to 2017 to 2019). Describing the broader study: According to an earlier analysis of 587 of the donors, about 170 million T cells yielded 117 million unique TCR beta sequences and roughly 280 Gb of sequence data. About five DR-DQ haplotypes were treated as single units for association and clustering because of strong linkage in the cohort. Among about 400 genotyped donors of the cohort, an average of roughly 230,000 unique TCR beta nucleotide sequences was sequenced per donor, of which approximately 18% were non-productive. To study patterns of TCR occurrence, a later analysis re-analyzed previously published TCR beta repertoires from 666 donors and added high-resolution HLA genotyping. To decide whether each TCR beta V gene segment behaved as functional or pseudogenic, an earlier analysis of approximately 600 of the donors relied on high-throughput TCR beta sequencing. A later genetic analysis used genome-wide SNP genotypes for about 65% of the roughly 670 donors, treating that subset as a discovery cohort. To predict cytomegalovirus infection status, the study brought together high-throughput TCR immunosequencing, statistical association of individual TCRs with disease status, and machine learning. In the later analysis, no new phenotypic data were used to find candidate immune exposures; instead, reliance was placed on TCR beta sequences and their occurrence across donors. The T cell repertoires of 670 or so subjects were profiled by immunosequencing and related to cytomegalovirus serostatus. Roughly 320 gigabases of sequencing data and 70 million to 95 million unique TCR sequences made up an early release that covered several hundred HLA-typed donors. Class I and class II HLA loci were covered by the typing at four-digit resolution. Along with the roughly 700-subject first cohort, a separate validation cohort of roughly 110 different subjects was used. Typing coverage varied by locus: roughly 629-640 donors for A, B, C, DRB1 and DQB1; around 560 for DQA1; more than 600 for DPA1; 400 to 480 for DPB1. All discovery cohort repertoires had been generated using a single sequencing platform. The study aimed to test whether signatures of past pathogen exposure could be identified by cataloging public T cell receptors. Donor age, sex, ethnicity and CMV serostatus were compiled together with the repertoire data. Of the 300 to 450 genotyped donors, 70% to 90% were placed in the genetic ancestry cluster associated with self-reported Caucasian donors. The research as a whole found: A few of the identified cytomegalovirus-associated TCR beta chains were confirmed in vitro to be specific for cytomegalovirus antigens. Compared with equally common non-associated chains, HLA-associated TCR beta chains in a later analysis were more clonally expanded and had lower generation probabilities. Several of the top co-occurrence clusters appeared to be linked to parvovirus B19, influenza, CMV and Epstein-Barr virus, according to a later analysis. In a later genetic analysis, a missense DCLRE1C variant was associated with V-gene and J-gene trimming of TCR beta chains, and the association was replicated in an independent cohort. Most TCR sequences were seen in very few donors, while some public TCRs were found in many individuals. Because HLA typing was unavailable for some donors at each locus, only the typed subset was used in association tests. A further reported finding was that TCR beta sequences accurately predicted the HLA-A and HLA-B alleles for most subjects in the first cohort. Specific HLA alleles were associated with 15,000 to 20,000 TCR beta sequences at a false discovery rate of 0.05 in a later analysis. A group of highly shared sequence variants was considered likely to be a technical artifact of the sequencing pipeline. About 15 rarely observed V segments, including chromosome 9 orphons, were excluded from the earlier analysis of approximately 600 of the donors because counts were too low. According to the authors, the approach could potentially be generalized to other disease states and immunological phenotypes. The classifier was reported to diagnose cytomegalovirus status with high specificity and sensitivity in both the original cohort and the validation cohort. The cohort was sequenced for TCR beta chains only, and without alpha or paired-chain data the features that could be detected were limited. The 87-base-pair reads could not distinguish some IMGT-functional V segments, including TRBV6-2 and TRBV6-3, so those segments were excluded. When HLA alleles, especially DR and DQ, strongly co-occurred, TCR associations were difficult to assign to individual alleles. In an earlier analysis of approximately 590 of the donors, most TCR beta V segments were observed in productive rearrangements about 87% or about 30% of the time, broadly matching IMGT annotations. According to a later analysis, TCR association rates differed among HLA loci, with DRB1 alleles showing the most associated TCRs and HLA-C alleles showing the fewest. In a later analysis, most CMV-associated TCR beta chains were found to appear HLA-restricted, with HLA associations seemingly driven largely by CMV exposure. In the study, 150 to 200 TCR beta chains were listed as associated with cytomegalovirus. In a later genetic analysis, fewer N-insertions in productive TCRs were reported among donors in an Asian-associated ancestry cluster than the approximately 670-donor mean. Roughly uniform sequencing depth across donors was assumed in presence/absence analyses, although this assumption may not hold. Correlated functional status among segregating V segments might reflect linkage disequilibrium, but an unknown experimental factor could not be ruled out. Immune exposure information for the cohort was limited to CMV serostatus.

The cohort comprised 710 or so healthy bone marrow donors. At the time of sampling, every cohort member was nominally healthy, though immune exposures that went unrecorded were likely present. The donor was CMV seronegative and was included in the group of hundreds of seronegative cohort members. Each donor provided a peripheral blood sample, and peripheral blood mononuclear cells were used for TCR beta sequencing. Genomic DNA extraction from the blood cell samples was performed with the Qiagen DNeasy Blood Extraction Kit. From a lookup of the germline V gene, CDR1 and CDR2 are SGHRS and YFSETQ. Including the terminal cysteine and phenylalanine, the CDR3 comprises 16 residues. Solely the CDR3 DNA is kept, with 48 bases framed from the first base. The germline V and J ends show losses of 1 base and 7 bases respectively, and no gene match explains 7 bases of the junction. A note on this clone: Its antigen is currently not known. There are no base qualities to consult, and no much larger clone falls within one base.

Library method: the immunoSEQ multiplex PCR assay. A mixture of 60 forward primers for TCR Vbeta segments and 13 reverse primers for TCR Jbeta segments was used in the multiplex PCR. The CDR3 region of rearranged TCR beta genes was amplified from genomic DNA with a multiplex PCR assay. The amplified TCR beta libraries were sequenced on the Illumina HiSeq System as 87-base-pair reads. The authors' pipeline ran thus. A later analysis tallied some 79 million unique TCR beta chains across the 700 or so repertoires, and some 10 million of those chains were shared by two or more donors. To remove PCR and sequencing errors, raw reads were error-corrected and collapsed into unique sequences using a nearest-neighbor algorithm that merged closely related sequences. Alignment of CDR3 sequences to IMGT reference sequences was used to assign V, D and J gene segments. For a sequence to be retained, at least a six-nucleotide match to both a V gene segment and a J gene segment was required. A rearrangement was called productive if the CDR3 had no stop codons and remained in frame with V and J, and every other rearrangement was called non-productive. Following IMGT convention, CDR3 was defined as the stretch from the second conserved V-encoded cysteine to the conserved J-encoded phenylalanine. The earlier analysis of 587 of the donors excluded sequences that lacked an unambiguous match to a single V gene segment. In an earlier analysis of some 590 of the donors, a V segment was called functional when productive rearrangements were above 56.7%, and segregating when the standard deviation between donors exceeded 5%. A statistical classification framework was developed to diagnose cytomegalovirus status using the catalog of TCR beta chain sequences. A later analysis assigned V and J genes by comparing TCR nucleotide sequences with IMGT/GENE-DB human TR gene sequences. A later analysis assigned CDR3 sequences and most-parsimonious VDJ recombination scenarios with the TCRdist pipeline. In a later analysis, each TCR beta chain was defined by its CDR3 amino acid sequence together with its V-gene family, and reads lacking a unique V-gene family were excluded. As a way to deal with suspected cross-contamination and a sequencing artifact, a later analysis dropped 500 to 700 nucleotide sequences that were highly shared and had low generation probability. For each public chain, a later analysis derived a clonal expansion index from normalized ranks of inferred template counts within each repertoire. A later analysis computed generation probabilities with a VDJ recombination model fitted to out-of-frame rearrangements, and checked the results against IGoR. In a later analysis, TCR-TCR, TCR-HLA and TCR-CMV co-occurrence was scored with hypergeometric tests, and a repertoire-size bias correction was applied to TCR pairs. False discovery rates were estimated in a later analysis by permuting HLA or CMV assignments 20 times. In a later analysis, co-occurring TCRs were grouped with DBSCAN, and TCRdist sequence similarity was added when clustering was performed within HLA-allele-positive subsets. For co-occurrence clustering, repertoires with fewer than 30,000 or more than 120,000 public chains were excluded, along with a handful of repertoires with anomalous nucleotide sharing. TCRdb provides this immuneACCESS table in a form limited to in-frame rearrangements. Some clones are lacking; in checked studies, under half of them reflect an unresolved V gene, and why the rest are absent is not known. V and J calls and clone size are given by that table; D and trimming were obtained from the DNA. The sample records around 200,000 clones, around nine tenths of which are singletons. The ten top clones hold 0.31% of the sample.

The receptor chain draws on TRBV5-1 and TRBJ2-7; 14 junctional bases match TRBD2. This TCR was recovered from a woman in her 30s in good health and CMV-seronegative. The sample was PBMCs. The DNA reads TGCGCCAGCAGCTTGAAGACTAGCGGGGGGGCCCGGGAGCAGTACTTC. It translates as CASSLKTSGGAREQYF.